This TCR beta chain was captured by sequencing in a study of cytomegalovirus exposure and HLA in healthy donors (dated by TCRdb to about 2017). In the study overall: An earlier analysis of about 530 of the donors reported over 250 Gb of sequence data and some 110 million unique TCR beta sequences obtained from around 170 million T cells. About 330 gigabases of sequencing data and approximately 92 million unique TCR sequences made up an early release that covered several hundred HLA-typed donors. Of the 350 to 450 genotyped donors, roughly 76% were placed in the genetic ancestry cluster associated with self-reported Caucasian donors. The study aimed to test whether signatures of past pathogen exposure could be identified by cataloging public T cell receptors. The study used immunosequencing to profile the T cell repertoires of approximately 640 subjects and linked those repertoires to cytomegalovirus serostatus. Besides the first cohort of around 700 subjects, a separate validation cohort made up of 120 or so different subjects was used. The study combined high-throughput TCR immunosequencing, statistical association of individual TCRs with disease status, and machine learning to predict cytomegalovirus infection status. A later analysis re-analyzed previously published TCR beta repertoires from roughly 600 donors and added high-resolution HLA genotyping to study TCR occurrence patterns. The later analysis used no new phenotypic data to find candidate immune exposures, relying instead on TCR beta sequences and their occurrence across donors. In an earlier analysis of 500 to 650 of the donors, high-throughput TCR beta sequencing was used to judge whether each TCR beta V gene segment behaved as functional or pseudogenic. Donor age, sex, ethnicity and CMV serostatus were collected together with the repertoire data. A later genetic analysis took genome-wide SNP genotypes for about three fifths of the roughly 670 donors and used that subset as a discovery cohort. All discovery cohort repertoires had been generated using a single sequencing platform. HLA typing covered class I and class II loci at four-digit resolution. The number of typed donors differed by locus: roughly 629-640 for A, B, C, DRB1 and DQB1; 522 for DQA1; approximately 610 for DPA1; and around 490 for DPB1. Because of strong linkage in the cohort, five DR-DQ haplotypes were treated as single units for association and clustering. On average, about 240,000 unique TCR beta nucleotide sequences were sequenced per donor among 300 to 500 genotyped donors of the cohort, with roughly 18% of those sequences being non-productive. Summary of the overall study and its limitations: In a later analysis, several top co-occurrence clusters were reported to appear linked to parvovirus B19, influenza, CMV and Epstein-Barr virus. A cluster of highly shared sequence variants was judged likely to be a technical artifact of the sequencing pipeline. In the study, some 160 TCR beta chains were listed as associated with cytomegalovirus. In vitro tests confirmed that three of the cytomegalovirus-associated TCR beta chains recognize cytomegalovirus antigens. A later analysis found that most CMV-associated TCR beta chains appeared HLA-restricted, with HLA associations seemingly driven largely by CMV exposure. Immune exposure information for the cohort was limited to CMV serostatus. A later analysis found that TCR association rates varied across HLA loci, with DRB1 alleles showing the most associated TCRs and HLA-C alleles the fewest. The presence/absence analyses assumed that sequencing depth was roughly uniform across donors, and that assumption may not be true. Specific HLA alleles were associated with roughly 16,000 TCR beta sequences at a false discovery rate of 0.05 in a later analysis. Cytomegalovirus status was reported to be diagnosed by the classifier with high specificity and sensitivity in both the original and validation cohorts. Because some donors lacked HLA typing at each locus, the association tests relied only on the typed subset. Correlated functional status among segregating V segments might reflect linkage disequilibrium, but an unknown experimental factor could not be ruled out. Most TCR sequences were seen in very few donors, while some public TCRs were found in many individuals. The authors suggested that the approach could potentially be generalized to other disease states and immunological phenotypes. Because counts were too low, 15 or so rarely observed V segments, including chromosome 9 orphons, were excluded from the earlier analysis of a few hundred of the donors. A further reported finding was that TCR beta sequences accurately predicted the HLA-A and HLA-B alleles for most subjects in the first cohort. In a later genetic analysis, a missense DCLRE1C variant was associated with V-gene and J-gene trimming of TCR beta chains, and the association was replicated in an independent cohort. In an earlier analysis of some 540 of the donors, most TCR beta V segments appeared in productive rearrangements about 90% or about 30% of the time, broadly matching IMGT annotations. In this cohort, only TCR beta chains were sequenced, and detectable features were limited by the absence of alpha or paired-chain data. Assigning TCR associations to individual alleles was difficult when HLA alleles, especially DR and DQ, strongly co-occurred. In a later analysis, HLA-associated TCR beta chains showed more clonal expansion and lower generation probabilities than non-associated chains that were equally common. A later genetic analysis reported fewer N-insertions in productive TCRs among donors in an Asian-associated ancestry cluster than the approximately 670-donor mean.

The protocol used for the library was the immunoSEQ multiplex PCR assay. The multiplex PCR relied on a mix of 60 forward primers for TCR Vbeta segments and 13 reverse primers for TCR Jbeta segments. A multiplex PCR assay on genomic DNA amplified the CDR3 region of rearranged TCR beta genes. The Illumina HiSeq System was used to sequence the amplified TCR beta libraries as 87-base-pair reads. Turning to the authors' computational methods: A later analysis tallied tens of millions of unique TCR beta chains across the 610 or so repertoires, and approximately 9.9 million of those chains were shared by two or more donors. A nearest-neighbor algorithm error-corrected the raw reads and collapsed the reads into unique sequences, merging closely related sequences to remove PCR and sequencing errors. V, D and J gene segments were assigned by aligning CDR3 sequences to IMGT reference sequences. For a sequence to be retained, a match of at least six nucleotides to both a V gene segment and a J gene segment was required. A rearrangement was called productive if the CDR3 had no stop codons and remained in frame with V and J, and every other rearrangement was called non-productive. CDR3 was defined according to IMGT convention as the region running from the second conserved V-encoded cysteine to the conserved J-encoded phenylalanine. In an earlier analysis of around 540 of the donors, sequences lacking an unambiguous match to a single V gene segment were excluded. In an earlier analysis of some 590 of the donors, a V segment was called functional when productive rearrangements were above 56.7%, and segregating when the standard deviation between donors exceeded 5%. A statistical classification framework was built to diagnose cytomegalovirus status from the catalog of TCR beta chain sequences. In a later analysis, TCR nucleotide sequences were compared against IMGT/GENE-DB human TR gene sequences so that V and J genes could be assigned. The TCRdist pipeline was used in a later analysis to assign CDR3 sequences and most-parsimonious VDJ recombination scenarios. In a later analysis, every TCR beta chain was defined by the combination of its CDR3 amino acid sequence and its V-gene family, and reads without a unique V-gene family were dropped. As a way to deal with suspected cross-contamination and a sequencing artifact, a later analysis dropped roughly 620 nucleotide sequences that were highly shared and had low generation probability. In a later analysis, a clonal expansion index for each public chain was calculated from normalized within-repertoire ranks of inferred template counts. In a later analysis, generation probabilities were computed with a VDJ recombination model fitted to out-of-frame rearrangements, and the resulting probabilities were checked against IGoR. In a later analysis, TCR-TCR, TCR-HLA and TCR-CMV co-occurrence was scored with hypergeometric tests, and a repertoire-size bias correction was applied to TCR pairs. False discovery rates were estimated in a later analysis by permuting HLA or CMV assignments 20 times. In a later analysis, co-occurring TCRs were grouped using DBSCAN, and TCRdist sequence similarity was added for clustering within HLA-allele-positive subsets. Co-occurrence clustering excluded repertoires with fewer than 30,000 or more than 120,000 public chains, plus five with anomalous nucleotide sharing. TCRdb took over this immuneACCESS table, retaining in-frame rearrangements with V and J assigned. Such tables are incomplete; in checked studies, under half of the missing clones stem from an unresolved V gene, and the remainder is unexplained. Clonal size and the V and J genes are those of that table, whereas D and trimming came from the DNA. Within this sample are 90,000 to 120,000 clones, with around 78% of them counted one time only. The ten top clones hold 7.8% of the sample.

As to this clone: Its antigen has not been determined. One base away there is no much larger clone; base qualities are not given.

In total, 600 or so healthy bone marrow donors made up the cohort. All cohort members were sampled while nominally healthy, although unrecorded immune exposures were likely present. The donor tested CMV seronegative and was one of the 352 seronegative cohort members. Each donor provided a peripheral blood sample, and peripheral blood mononuclear cells were used for TCR beta sequencing. The Qiagen DNeasy Blood Extraction Kit was used to extract genomic DNA from the blood cell samples. Sequences were obtained from PBMCs. This clonotype originated in a man aged 25 to 40 in good health and CMV-seronegative.

The CDR3 is CASSPTGEDPYNEQFF. The bases are TGTGCCAGCAGTCCGACAGGGGAGGACCCCTACAATGAGCAGTTCTTC. Recombination joined TRBV11-1 with TRBJ2-1; 8 central bases correspond to TRBD1. For this chain, trimming is 6 bases at the V end and 2 bases at the J end, and the number of junction bases without a gene match is 9. The CDR3 measures 16 amino acids from cysteine to phenylalanine. Only CDR3 DNA remains: 48 bases, in frame from the first base. The germline V gene (reference sequence) specifies SGHAT as CDR1 and FQDESV as CDR2.